The entry below describes one T cell receptor beta chain. The data are from a study of CD8 T cells in Susac syndrome. RNA was extracted with the RNeasy kit, and a quantity of roughly 0.45 to 1 ug was reverse transcribed using random hexamers. A multiplex approach, immunoSEQ multiplex PCR, amplified TCR beta CDR3 across 54 Vbeta and 13 Jbeta. TCRdb ran MiXCR on the immunoSEQ multiplex PCR reads and lists one entry per CDR3 protein. In the table there are some 52,000 distinct CDR3 sequences, 93% of which are singletons. CDR1 MDHEN and CDR2 SYDVKM come from the germline V gene. The CDR3 spans 15 residues. Trimming removed 5 bases from V and 2 bases from J; junction bases left unmatched: 9. CD8+ and CD4+ T cells from blood underwent TCR beta sequencing. The patients serving as multiple sclerosis controls were treatment-naive. They had stable or active relapsing-remitting disease and fulfilled revised McDonald criteria.

The sample taken for sequencing was CD8+ T cells from PBMCs. This receptor was identified in a human donor with multiple sclerosis. This chain joins TRBV28 and TRBJ2-7, with 7 bases fitting TRBD1. Written as DNA, the CDR3 is TGTGCCAGCAGTCTATTTGGGGGACAGACCTACGAGCAGTACTTC. It yields the protein CASSLFGGQTYEQYF.